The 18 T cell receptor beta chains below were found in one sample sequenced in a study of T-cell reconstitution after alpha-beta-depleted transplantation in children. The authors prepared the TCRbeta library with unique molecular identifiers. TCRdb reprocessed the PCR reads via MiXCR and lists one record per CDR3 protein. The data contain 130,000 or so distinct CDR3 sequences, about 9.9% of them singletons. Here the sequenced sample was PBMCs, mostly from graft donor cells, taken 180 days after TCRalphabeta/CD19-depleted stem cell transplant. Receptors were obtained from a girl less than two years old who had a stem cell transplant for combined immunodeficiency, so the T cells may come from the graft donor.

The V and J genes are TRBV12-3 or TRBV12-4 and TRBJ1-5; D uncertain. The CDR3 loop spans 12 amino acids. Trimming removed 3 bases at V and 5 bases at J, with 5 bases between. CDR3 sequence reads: CASSFRDQPQHF. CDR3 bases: TGTGCCAGCAGTTTTAGAGATCAGCCCCAGCATTTT.

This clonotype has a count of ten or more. Here the CDR3 reads CASSQGDRTNYGYTF. The CDR3 nucleotides read TGTGCCAGCAGCCAAGGGGACAGAACTAACTATGGCTACACCTTC. V gene TRBV3-1 combines with J gene TRBJ1-2, with 7 bases lining up with TRBD1. The CDR3 covers 15 residues. Trimming at V came to 1 base and at J to 0 bases, leaving 2 bases not matched to a gene. The germline CDR1 and CDR2 sequences are LGHDT and YNNKEL (reference sequence).

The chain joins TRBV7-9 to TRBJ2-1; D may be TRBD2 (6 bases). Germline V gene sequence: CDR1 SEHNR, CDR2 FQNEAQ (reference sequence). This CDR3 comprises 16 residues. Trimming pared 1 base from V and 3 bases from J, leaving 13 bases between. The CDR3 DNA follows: TGTGCCAGCAGCTTAGTCGGGGGTCCCTACTACAATGAGCAGTTCTTC. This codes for CASSLVGGPYYNEQFF.

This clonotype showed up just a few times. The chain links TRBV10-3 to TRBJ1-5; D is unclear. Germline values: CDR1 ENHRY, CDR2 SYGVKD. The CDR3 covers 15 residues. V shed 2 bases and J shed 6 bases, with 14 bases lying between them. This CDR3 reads CAISEGSRVGQPQHF. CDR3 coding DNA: TGTGCCATCAGTGAGGGGTCGAGGGTCGGTCAGCCCCAGCATTTT.

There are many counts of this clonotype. The CDR3 bases are TGTGCCAGCAGCTCAGGGCTAGCCCCCGGGGTTAGAAAGACCCAGTACTTC. This codes for CASSSGLAPGVRKTQYF. The chain links TRBV7-2 to TRBJ2-5; tentatively, D is TRBD1 or TRBD2 (5 bases each). Germline assignment: CDR1 SGHTA and CDR2 FQGNSA. V dropped 4 bases and J dropped 6 bases, with 24 bases sitting between them. CDR3 length equals 17 residues.

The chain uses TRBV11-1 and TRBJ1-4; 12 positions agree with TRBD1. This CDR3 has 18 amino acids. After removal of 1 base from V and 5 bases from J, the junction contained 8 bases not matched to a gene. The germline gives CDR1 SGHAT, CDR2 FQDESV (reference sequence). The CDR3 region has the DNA TGTGCCAGCAGCTTAGACCTCCGGGACAGGGGGCTAAATGAAAAACTGTTTTTT. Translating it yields CASSLDLRDRGLNEKLFF.

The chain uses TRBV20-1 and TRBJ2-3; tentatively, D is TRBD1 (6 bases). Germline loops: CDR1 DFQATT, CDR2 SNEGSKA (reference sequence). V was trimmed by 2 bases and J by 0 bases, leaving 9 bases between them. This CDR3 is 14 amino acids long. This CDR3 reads CSARTGLSTDTQYF. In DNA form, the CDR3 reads TGCAGTGCTAGAACAGGGCTAAGCACAGATACGCAGTATTTT.

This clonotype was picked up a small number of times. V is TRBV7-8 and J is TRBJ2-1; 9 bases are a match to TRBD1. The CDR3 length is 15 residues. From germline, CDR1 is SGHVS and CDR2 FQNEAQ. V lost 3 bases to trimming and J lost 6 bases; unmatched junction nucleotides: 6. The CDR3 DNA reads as TGTGCCAGCAGCTTTTGGGACAGGGTATTCAATGAGCAGTTCTTC. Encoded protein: CASSFWDRVFNEQFF.

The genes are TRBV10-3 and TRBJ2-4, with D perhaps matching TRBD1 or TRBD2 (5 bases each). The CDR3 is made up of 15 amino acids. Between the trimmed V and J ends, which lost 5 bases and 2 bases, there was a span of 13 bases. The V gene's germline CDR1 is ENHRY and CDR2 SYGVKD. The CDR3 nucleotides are TGTGCCATCAGTCAGGGTGACGGGACCAAAAACATTCAGTACTTC. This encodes CAISQGDGTKNIQYF.

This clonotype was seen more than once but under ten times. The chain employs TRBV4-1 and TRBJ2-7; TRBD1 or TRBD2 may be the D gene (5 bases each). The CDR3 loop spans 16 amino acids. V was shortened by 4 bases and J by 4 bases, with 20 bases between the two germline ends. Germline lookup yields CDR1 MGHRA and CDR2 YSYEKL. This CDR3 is CASSPRDGDFVYEQYF. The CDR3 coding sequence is TGCGCCAGCAGCCCAAGGGACGGAGATTTCGTATACGAGCAGTACTTC.

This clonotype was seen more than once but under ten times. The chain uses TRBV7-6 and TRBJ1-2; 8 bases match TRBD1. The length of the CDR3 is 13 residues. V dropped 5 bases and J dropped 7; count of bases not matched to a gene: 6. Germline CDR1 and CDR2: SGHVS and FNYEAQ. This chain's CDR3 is CASSRDRGTGYTF. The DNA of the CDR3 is TGTGCCAGCAGCCGTGACAGGGGTACTGGCTACACCTTC.

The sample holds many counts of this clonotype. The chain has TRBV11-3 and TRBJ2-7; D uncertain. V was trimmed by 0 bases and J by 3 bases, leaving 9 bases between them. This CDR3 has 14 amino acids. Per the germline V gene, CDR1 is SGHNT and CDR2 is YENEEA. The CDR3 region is CASSLDGGNYEQYF. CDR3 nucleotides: TGTGCCAGCAGCTTAGACGGTGGGAACTACGAGCAGTACTTC.

CDR3 sequence: CASSWTGGDNEAFF. DNA for the CDR3: TGCGCCAGCAGCTGGACGGGAGGGGACAATGAAGCTTTCTTT. J is TRBJ1-1 and V is TRBV5-1; TRBD1 is a possible D gene (6 bases). Trimming took off 3 bases at V and 7 bases at J, with 16 bases between the two ends. This CDR3 contains 14 residues. Germline-derived CDR1 and CDR2 are SGHRS and YFSETQ.

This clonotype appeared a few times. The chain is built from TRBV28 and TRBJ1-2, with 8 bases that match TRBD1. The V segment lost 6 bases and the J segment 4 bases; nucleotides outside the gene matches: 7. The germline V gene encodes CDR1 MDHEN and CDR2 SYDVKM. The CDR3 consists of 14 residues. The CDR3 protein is CASSQATGVYGYTF. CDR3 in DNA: TGTGCCAGCAGCCAAGCGACAGGGGTCTATGGCTACACCTTC.

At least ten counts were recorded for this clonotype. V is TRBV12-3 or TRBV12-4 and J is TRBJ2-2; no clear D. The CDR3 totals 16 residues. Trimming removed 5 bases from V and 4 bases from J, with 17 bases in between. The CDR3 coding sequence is TGTGCCAGCAGTACCCCTAACATCAGGAGCACCGGGGAGCTGTTTTTT. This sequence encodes CASSTPNIRSTGELFF.

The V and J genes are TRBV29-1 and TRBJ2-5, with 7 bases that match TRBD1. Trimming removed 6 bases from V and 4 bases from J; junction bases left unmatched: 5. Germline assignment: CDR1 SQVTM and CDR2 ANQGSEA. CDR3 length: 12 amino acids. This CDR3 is CSVLHRGETQYF. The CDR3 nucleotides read TGCAGCGTCTTGCACAGGGGAGAGACCCAGTACTTC.

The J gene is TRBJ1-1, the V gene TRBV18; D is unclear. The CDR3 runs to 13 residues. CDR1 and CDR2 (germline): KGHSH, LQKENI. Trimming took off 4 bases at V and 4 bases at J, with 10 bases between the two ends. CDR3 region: CASSLSRTTEAFF. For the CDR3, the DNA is TGTGCCAGCTCACTGTCTAGGACCACTGAAGCTTTCTTT.

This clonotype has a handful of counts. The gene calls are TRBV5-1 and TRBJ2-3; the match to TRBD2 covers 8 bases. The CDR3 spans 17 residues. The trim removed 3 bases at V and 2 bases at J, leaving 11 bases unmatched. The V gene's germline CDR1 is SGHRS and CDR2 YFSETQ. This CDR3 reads CASSSGKSSGPTDTQYF. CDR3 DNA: TGCGCCAGCAGCTCTGGGAAATCTAGCGGGCCCACAGATACGCAGTATTTT.